The clone carrying this T cell receptor beta chain was seen repeatedly, ten times or more. What it recognizes is unknown. Within the sample, other DNA sequences also encode this same CDR3. The CDR3 sequence is 12 residues long. The V gene lost 1 base and the J gene lost 1 base, with 0 bases spanning the gap. Germline assignment: CDR1 SGHAT and CDR2 FQNNGV. The sort gate was single viable CD3+CD4+CD8-CD45RO+ cells for memory CD4+ T cells. This sample is drawn from a study of memory CD4+ T cells and cytomegalovirus serostatus. Findings and caveats of the study: The CMV-associated TCR signature appears largely within the CD4+ memory repertoire.

The authors' processing: Out-of-frame sequences were removed, leaving a few million distinct TCRbeta sequences. Assay used: immunoSEQ multiplex PCR; TCRdb lists only in-frame clones, some missing. The D gene and trimming were derived from the DNA, and the V and J assignments and clone size from that table. Of 61,000 or so clones listed, 80% are singletons. The receptor was derived from an adult in good health and CMV-seronegative. Some clones in this sample may be carry-over from other donors' samples. Source material: memory CD4+ T cells from blood. This rearrangement joins TRBV11-2 to TRBJ2-3, with D hard to call. Written as DNA, the CDR3 is TGTGCCAGCAGCTTAGGCACAGATACGCAGTATTTT. It yields the protein CASSLGTDTQYF.